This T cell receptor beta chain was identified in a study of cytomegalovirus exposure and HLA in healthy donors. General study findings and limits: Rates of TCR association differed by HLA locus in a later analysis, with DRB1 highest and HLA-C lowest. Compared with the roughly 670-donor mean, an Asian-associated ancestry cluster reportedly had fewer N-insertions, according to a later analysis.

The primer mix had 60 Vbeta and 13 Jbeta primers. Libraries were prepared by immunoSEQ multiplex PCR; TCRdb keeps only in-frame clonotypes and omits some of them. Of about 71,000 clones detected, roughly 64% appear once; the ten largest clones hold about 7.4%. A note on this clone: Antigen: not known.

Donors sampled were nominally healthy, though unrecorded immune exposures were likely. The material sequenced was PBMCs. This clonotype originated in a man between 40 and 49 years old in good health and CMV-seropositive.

CDR3 nucleotides: TGTGCCACCAGCAGAGATGCGGGGGCTGCTAATGAAAAACTGTTTTTT. As protein: CATSRDAGAANEKLFF. The chain combines TRBV15 with TRBJ1-4; weak D call: TRBD1 (6 bases). From germline, CDR1 is LNHNV and CDR2 YYDKDF (reference sequence). The ends were cut back, 0 bases at V and 3 bases at J, with 11 bases in the middle. The CDR3 has 16 residues.